Following are 21 T cell receptor beta chains from one sample sequenced in a study of T cells in Graves' hyperthyroidism and ophthalmopathy. RNA transcripts served as the template for amplifying TCR beta CDR3 regions. Researchers ran a first-round RT-PCR on the TCR CDR3 using the HTBI primer set. TCRdb re-analysed the multiplex PCR reads in MiXCR, keeping a single row per CDR3 protein. Found here are hundreds of thousands of distinct CDR3 sequences, around 20% of them singletons; the top ten hold roughly 30%. The sample taken for sequencing was blood. These receptors were taken from a man aged 25-40 years with Graves' ophthalmopathy.

This chain links TRBV6-1 with TRBJ1-6; 8 bases agree with TRBD1. V dropped 5 bases and J dropped 5; count of bases not matched to a gene: 5. CDR1 is MNHNS, CDR2 SASEGT, per germline. The CDR3 runs to 15 residues. The CDR3 loop reads CASSRDRRDNSPLHF. The CDR3 nucleotides read TGTGCCAGCAGTAGGGACAGGCGTGATAATTCACCCCTCCACTTT.

CDR3 amino acids: CASSLERHNEQFF. Here the CDR3 DNA reads TGTGCCAGCAGTTTGGAACGTCACAATGAGCAGTTCTTC. The chain joins TRBV6-1 to TRBJ2-1; D unresolved. The V gene's germline CDR1 is MNHNS and CDR2 SASEGT. The CDR3 is made up of 13 amino acids. V lost 5 bases and J 5 bases, leaving 10 bases between the germline ends.

This clonotype was seen ten or more times. This chain links TRBV6-1 with TRBJ2-7; D tentatively fits TRBD1 or TRBD2 (5 bases each). The CDR3 contains 15 residues. Trimming left V 2 bases short and J 4 bases short, with 15 bases between. Germline V gives CDR1 MNHNS, CDR2 SASEGT. In DNA, the CDR3 is TGTGCCAGCAGTGAATATCCAGGGACGGCTTACGAGCAGTACTTC. It specifies CASSEYPGTAYEQYF.

The chain joins TRBV7-2 to TRBJ1-3, with D unclear. Germline V gives CDR1 SGHTA, CDR2 FQGNSA. Trimming removed 1 base at V and 0 bases at J, with 10 bases between. CDR3 length: 16 amino acids. The CDR3 region is CASSLVGKDSGNTIYF. CDR3 bases: TGTGCCAGCAGCTTAGTGGGTAAAGACTCTGGAAACACCATATATTTT.

At least ten counts were recorded for this clonotype. This sequence joins TRBV28 and TRBJ1-1, with 8 bases identical to TRBD1. The CDR3 has 16 amino acids. The trim removed 6 bases at V and 5 bases at J, leaving 14 bases unmatched. The germline CDR1 and CDR2 sequences are MDHEN and SYDVKM. In nucleotides, the CDR3 is TGTGCCAGCAGAATAGTTTCAGGGGGCGCGAAAACTGAAGCTTTCTTT. Translation: CASRIVSGGAKTEAFF.

This clonotype was seen more than once but under ten times. This CDR3 reads CASSSSRHSGNTIYF. The CDR3 nucleotides are TGTGCCAGCAGCTCGAGCCGTCACTCTGGAAACACCATATATTTT. The genes are TRBV7-8 and TRBJ1-3; D gene ambiguous. The CDR3 is 15 amino acids. Germline CDR1 reads SGHVS; CDR2 reads FQNEAQ. The germline V and J ends were trimmed by 4 bases and 0 bases, with 10 bases remaining between them.

The chain employs TRBV19 and TRBJ2-2; D unresolved. V was pared by 5 bases and J by 5 bases, with 9 bases between. Germline V CDR1 and CDR2: LNHDA, SQIVND (reference sequence). The CDR3 contains 13 residues. The CDR3 sequence is CASSFTLTGELFF. In DNA form, the CDR3 reads TGTGCCAGTAGTTTCACGTTGACCGGGGAGCTGTTTTTT. The full variable domain, in which reference TRBV19 and TRBJ2-2 provide the parts outside the CDR3, is DGGITQSPKYLFRKEGQNVTLSCEQNLNHDAMYWYRQDPGQGLRLIYYSQIVNDFQKGDIAEGYSVSREKKESFPLTVTSAQKNPTAFYLCASSFTLTGELFFGEGSRLTVL.

This clonotype was seen ten or more times. The chain uses TRBV13 and TRBJ2-1; TRBD2 matches at 7 bases. The V segment lost 0 bases and the J segment 3 bases; nucleotides outside the gene matches: 5. Germline V CDR1 and CDR2: PRHDT, FYEKMQ (reference sequence). The CDR3 totals 16 residues. The CDR3 nucleotides read TGTGCCAGCAGCTTAGGAGGGAGGGGAGTCTACAATGAGCAGTTCTTC. This encodes CASSLGGRGVYNEQFF.

The V and J genes are TRBV11-1 and TRBJ2-2; D is uncertain. This CDR3 spans 13 amino acids. The ends were cut back, 0 bases at V and 9 bases at J, with 8 bases in the middle. From germline, CDR1 is SGHAT and CDR2 FQDESV (reference sequence). The CDR3 nucleotides read TGTGCCAGCAGCTTAGCTGCCGGGCGGGAGCTGTTTTTT. Its protein is CASSLAAGRELFF.

The J gene is TRBJ2-1, the V gene TRBV3-2; TRBD1, as called in the table, went unchecked against the DNA. TRBV3-2 is given as a pseudogene. The length of the CDR3 is 16 residues. The CDR3 DNA is TGTGCCAGCAGCCAACCCCGGGACAGGGGACCCCCTGAGCAGTTCTTC. It yields the protein CASSQPRDRGPPEQFF.

A few counts support this clonotype. The chain combines TRBV6-1 with TRBJ1-1; the match to TRBD1 covers 10 bases. This CDR3 has 16 amino acids. V dropped 4 bases and J dropped 0; count of bases not matched to a gene: 5. Germline-derived CDR1 and CDR2 are MNHNS and SASEGT. CDR3 sequence reads: CASSAGQGWVNTEAFF. The CDR3 DNA sequence: TGTGCCAGCAGTGCGGGACAGGGGTGGGTGAACACTGAAGCTTTCTTT.

There are a few counts of this clonotype. CDR3 in DNA: TGCGCCAGCGGGACTAGCGTCGGGGAGCTGTTTTTT. Translation gives CASGTSVGELFF. The gene calls are TRBV5-1 and TRBJ2-2; TRBD2 aligns across 10 bases. Unmatched junction bases numbered 1, after V lost 7 bases and J lost 7 bases. Germline V gene data show CDR1 as SGHRS and CDR2 as YFSETQ. This CDR3 is 12 amino acids long.

The chain is built from TRBV7-9 and TRBJ2-1, with 10 bases identical to TRBD1. The V and J ends lost 5 bases and 9 bases, in that order; junction bases with no gene match: 7. The CDR3 is 14 amino acids. Germline CDR1 SEHNR, CDR2 FQNEAQ (reference sequence). The DNA of the CDR3 is TGTGCCAGCAGCCCGGGACAGGGGTGGAGTGAGCAGTTCTTC. Residues: CASSPGQGWSEQFF.

This clonotype came up a few times. V and J are TRBV9 and TRBJ2-1; D tentatively fits TRBD1 or TRBD2 (5 bases each). Germline V gene data show CDR1 as SGDLS and CDR2 as YYNGEE. CDR3 size: 14 residues. Trimming took off 4 bases at V and 8 bases at J, with 16 bases between the two ends. This CDR3 is CASSLTGTSHEQFF. The CDR3 nucleotides are TGTGCCAGCAGCTTAACCGGGACCTCCCATGAGCAGTTCTTC.

This clonotype was seen repeatedly, ten times or more. J is TRBJ1-1 and V is TRBV2; D not resolved. Germline values: CDR1 SNHLY, CDR2 FYNNEI. This CDR3 spans 13 amino acids. V was shortened by 6 bases and J by 5 bases, with 13 bases between the two germline ends. The CDR3 region has the DNA TGTGCCAGCAGCCCCTTTATGACGACTGAAGCTTTCTTT. This translates into CASSPFMTTEAFF.

The J gene is TRBJ2-2, the V gene TRBV3-1; D unclear. From germline, CDR1 is LGHDT and CDR2 YNNKEL (reference sequence). CDR3 length: 16 residues. V lost 1 base and J 4 bases, leaving 13 bases between the germline ends. The CDR3 nucleotides read TGTGCCAGCAGCCAAGGAGGATGGGGTTTCACCGGGGAGCTGTTTTTT. The encoded protein is CASSQGGWGFTGELFF.

This clonotype occurred many times. The chain uses TRBV28 and TRBJ1-2; TRBD1 agrees at 7 bases. The CDR3 loop spans 20 amino acids. Germline assignment: CDR1 MDHEN and CDR2 SYDVKM. V trimming: 8 bases; J trimming: 4 bases; junction bases outside the gene matches: 28. As DNA, the CDR3 is TGTGCCAGCGCTGCCCCGGTTGGTACAGGGGCCGCAGAAGGTCTCTATGGCTACACCTTC. Its protein product is CASAAPVGTGAAEGLYGYTF.

This clonotype was seen a few times. The rearrangement joins TRBV2 to TRBJ1-6; TRBD1 might be the D (5 bases). The CDR3 totals 13 residues. Germline V gene lookup returns CDR1 SNHLY and CDR2 FYNNEI. V lost 6 bases, J lost 5 bases, and 8 bases lay in between. The CDR3, as DNA: TGTGCCAGCAGAGTGACAGATAATTCACCCCTCCACTTT. This gives the protein CASRVTDNSPLHF.

This clonotype was observed at least ten times. The chain employs TRBV20-1 and TRBJ2-1, with 12 bases aligning to TRBD2. Trimming cost V 0 bases and J 6 bases; bases outside gene matches: 15. CDR3 length: 19 amino acids. Germline CDR1 and CDR2: DFQATT and SNEGSKA (reference sequence). CDR3 sequence (DNA): TGCAGTGCTAGAGACCAGCCTCTGATGACTAGCGGGAGAGGCAATGAGCAGTTCTTC. This sequence encodes CSARDQPLMTSGRGNEQFF.

This clonotype was found many times. The chain combines TRBV24-1 with TRBJ1-2, with D possibly matching TRBD1 (6 bases). This CDR3 contains 13 residues. V lost 3 bases, J lost 3 bases, and 7 bases lay in between. Germline CDR1 reads KGHDR; CDR2 reads SFDVKD. The CDR3 loop is CATSDHRDYGYTF. The CDR3 DNA is TGTGCCACCAGTGATCACAGGGACTATGGCTACACCTTC.

This clonotype was seen only a few times. This chain uses TRBV3-1 with TRBJ1-3; the D is unclear. V was cut by 0 bases and J by 0 bases, with 3 bases left in between. Germline V gene sequence: CDR1 LGHDT, CDR2 YNNKEL (reference sequence). The CDR3 has 14 amino acids. The chain's CDR3 is CASSQDTSGNTIYF. Written as DNA, the CDR3 is TGTGCCAGCAGCCAAGACACCTCTGGAAACACCATATATTTT.